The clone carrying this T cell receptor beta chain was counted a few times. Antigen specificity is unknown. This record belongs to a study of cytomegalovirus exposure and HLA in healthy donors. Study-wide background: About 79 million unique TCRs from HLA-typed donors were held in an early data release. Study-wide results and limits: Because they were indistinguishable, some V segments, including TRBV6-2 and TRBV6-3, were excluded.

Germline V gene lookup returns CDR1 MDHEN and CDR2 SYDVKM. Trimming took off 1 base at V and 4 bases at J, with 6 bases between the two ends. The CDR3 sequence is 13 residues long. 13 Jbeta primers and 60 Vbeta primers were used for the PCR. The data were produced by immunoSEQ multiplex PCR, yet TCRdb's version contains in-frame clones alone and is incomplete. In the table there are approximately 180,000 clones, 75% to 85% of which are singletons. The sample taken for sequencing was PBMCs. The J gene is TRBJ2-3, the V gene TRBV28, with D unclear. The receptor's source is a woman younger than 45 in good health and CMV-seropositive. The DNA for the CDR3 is TGTGCCAGCAGTTTATACGGAGCAGATACGCAGTATTTT. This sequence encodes CASSLYGADTQYF. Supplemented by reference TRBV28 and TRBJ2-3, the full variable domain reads DVKVTQSSRYLVKRTGEKVFLECVQDMDHENMFWYRQDPGLGLRLIYFSYDVKMKEKGDIPEGYSVSREKKERFSLILESASTNQTSMYLCASSLYGADTQYFGPGTRLTVL.